The following is a TCR beta chain sequence with its context. Its cognate antigen is unknown. The data derive from a study of T cell responses to AZD1222 COVID-19 vaccine. Overall study findings and caveats: Spike-specific TCR depth and breadth grew after two AZD1222 doses. It was only after the peak T cell response that any repertoires were sampled. The CD4 TCRs associated with vaccination extended across spike and predominated at 160-218 and 743-854.

Produced via immunoSEQ multiplex PCR; TCRdb's table is partial and in-frame only. The sample records 65,000 to 90,000 clones, around 88% being singletons. This TCR derives from an adult in good health. Sequencing was performed on peripheral blood, taken on day 0 of AZD1222 vaccination.

DNA of the CDR3: TGTGCCAGCAGTTGGGGCAGCTCCACTGAAGCTTTCTTT. Translated: CASSWGSSTEAFF. The chain couples TRBV6-5 to TRBJ1-1; tentative D call: TRBD1 (5 bases). Germline V CDR1 and CDR2: MNHEY, SVGAGI. The CDR3 is 13 residues long. Trimming cost V 4 bases and J 4 bases, with 10 bases left between them.